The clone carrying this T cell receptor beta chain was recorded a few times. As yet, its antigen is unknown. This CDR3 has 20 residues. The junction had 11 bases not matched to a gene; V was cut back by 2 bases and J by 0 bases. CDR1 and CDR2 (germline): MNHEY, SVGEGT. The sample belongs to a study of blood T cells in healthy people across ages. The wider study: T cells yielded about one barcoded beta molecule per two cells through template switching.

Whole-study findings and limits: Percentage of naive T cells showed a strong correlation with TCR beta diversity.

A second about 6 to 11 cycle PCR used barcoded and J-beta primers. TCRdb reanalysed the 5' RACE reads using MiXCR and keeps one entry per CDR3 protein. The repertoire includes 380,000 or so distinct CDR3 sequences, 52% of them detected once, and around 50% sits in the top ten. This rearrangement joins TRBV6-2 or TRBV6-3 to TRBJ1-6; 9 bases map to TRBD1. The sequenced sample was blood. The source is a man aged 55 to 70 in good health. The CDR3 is CASSYRSPGTGSSYNSPLHF. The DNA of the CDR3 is TGTGCCAGCAGTTACCGGAGTCCCGGGACAGGGAGCTCCTATAATTCACCCCTCCACTTT.